This T cell receptor (delta chain) is drawn from a study of Vδ1+ human thymocytes. General observations from the study: Many TRG clonotypes were shared between donors; TRD repertoires were essentially private. Thymic TRG and TRD repertoires appeared highly polyclonal, with Gaussian CDR3 length distributions. Unlike peripheral blood Vdelta1+ controls, thymic delta-chain sequences included approximately 21% Vdelta2 and few Vdelta3.

After removal of 3 bases from V and 7 bases from J, the junction contained 28 bases not matched to a gene. Germline V gene sequence: CDR1 TSWWSYY, CDR2 QGS. CDR3 length: 21 residues. Sequences come from RNA converted to cDNA by reverse transcription. Multiplex PCR used pooled V-gene forward primers and a constant-region reverse primer to amplify CDR3s. TCRdb redid the clone calls on the multiplex PCR reads with CATT. The sample lists 70,000 to 90,000 delta-chain clones, 30% to 40% occurring once. After alphabeta T cell depletion, CD3+ Vdelta1+ Vdelta2- thymocytes were sorted. Purity of the sorted Vdelta1+ thymocytes ranged from roughly 98% to 99.6%. A single count supports this clone. Its cognate antigen is unknown.

The J gene is TRDJ1, the V gene TRDV1, with 8 bases lining up with TRDD3. This TCR was recovered from a boy under three years old who had congenital heart surgery. The source material was Vdelta1+ gamma-delta thymocytes from the thymus. Subset of the sample: FACS-sorted CD3+ TCRalphabeta- TCRVdelta1+ TCRVdelta2- thymocytes. CDR3 in DNA: TGTGCTCTTGGGGACTGTTCTTCCCAAAAGGGAGTTCTAACTGGGGGCCCTAAACTCATCTTT. Amino acid sequence: CALGDCSSQKGVLTGGPKLIF.